This entry lists 26 T cell receptor beta chains sequenced from one sample in a study of tumor and adjacent non-tumor tissue in lung cancer. Three rounds of nested PCR, following a modified ARM-PCR protocol, produced the TCRbeta library. TCRdb analysed the multiplex PCR reads with MiXCR anew, one entry per CDR3 protein. The sample records around 99,000 distinct CDR3 sequences, approximately 71% being singletons. No cell sorting was done before RNA was extracted from the tissue. Sequences were obtained from lung tumor tissue. These receptors all stem from a woman aged 55-70 years with non-small cell lung cancer.

V usage is TRBV11-3 and J usage is TRBJ2-2; D ambiguous. This CDR3 is built from 14 residues. Germline values: CDR1 SGHNT, CDR2 YENEEA. Between the trimmed V and J ends, which lost 4 bases and 0 bases, there was a span of 6 bases. The DNA for the CDR3 is TGTGCCAGCAGCTATGTCTCGAACACCGGGGAGCTGTTTTTT. Protein product: CASSYVSNTGELFF.

To note about this clonotype: The junction departs from germline at one end; a sequencing error may be responsible. The chain combines TRBV12-3 or TRBV12-4 with TRBJ1-1; D not resolved. This CDR3 is built from 13 residues. The CDR3 is CASSLVSDTEAIF. CDR3 nucleotide sequence: TGTGCCAGCAGTTTAGTCAGCGACACTGAAGCTATCTTT.

This clonotype has only one observation. At one end the junction does not follow the germline gene, possibly because of a read error. CDR3 nucleotide sequence: TGCAGCGTCCTCCAGGGACATGCGAAAGGACCCCAACATTTT. As protein: CSVLQGHAKGPQHF. This sequence joins TRBV29-1 and TRBJ1-5; weak D call: TRBD1 (6 bases). CDR1 and CDR2 (germline): SQVTM, ANQGSEA. The CDR3 is 14 residues long.

This chain uses TRBV7-9 with TRBJ2-7; 16 nucleotides align to TRBD2. V gave up 9 bases and J gave up 1 base; unmatched junction bases: 9. The germline gives CDR1 SEHNR, CDR2 FQNEAQ (reference sequence). The CDR3 extends over 17 amino acids. CDR3 DNA: TGTGCCAGTAGCCCCCCGGGACTAGCGGGAGGGTCCTACGAGCAGTACTTC. This codes for CASSPPGLAGGSYEQYF.

Comment on this clonotype: The final CDR3 position lacks the conserved phenylalanine or tryptophan, pointing to a likely read error. The limits of the CDR3 on the DNA are not certain, so only TCRdb's listed CDR3 is given. This rearrangement joins TRBV11-2 to TRBJ2-5; TRBD1, the table's D call, lacks a check against the DNA. Ends included, the CDR3 has 14 residues. CDR1 SGHAT and CDR2 FQNNGV come from the germline V gene. This CDR3 reads CASSSQGGQETHYS.

A remark on this clonotype: One end of the junction is discordant with germline, which a read error may explain. The rearrangement joins TRBV11-1 to TRBJ2-1, with D perhaps TRBD2 (5 bases). The CDR3 length is 17 residues. Germline V gene sequence: CDR1 SGHAT, CDR2 FQDESV (reference sequence). CDR3 sequence reads: CVSIRGFAANPFNEQFF. CDR3 sequence (DNA): TGTGTCAGCATTCGGGGTTTCGCAGCGAACCCCTTCAATGAGCAGTTCTTC.

The genes are TRBV12-3 or TRBV12-4 and TRBJ2-7; D is unresolved. Trimming left V 7 bases short and J 1 base short, with 11 bases between. The CDR3 is made up of 13 amino acids. The CDR3 loop reads CASNLGRSYEQYF. CDR3 nucleotides: TGTGCCAGCAATCTTGGCAGATCCTACGAGCAGTACTTC.

Points on this clonotype: A much larger clone lies one base from this, so it may be a read error. This rearrangement joins TRBV5-4 to TRBJ2-1; D might be TRBD2 (7 bases). This CDR3 spans 16 amino acids. V was shortened by 4 bases and J by 8 bases, with 22 bases between the two germline ends. Germline V gene sequence: CDR1 SGHNT, CDR2 YYREEE (reference sequence). Here the CDR3 DNA reads TGTGCCAGCAGCCCGGGGGGCGGGACCATCAACCATGAGCAGTTCTTC. It encodes CASSPGGGTINHEQFF.

This chain links TRBV20-1 with TRBJ2-1, with D perhaps TRBD2 (5 bases). The CDR3 is 14 amino acids. V was clipped by 7 bases and J by 9 bases, with 22 bases between them. Germline values: CDR1 DFQATT, CDR2 SNEGSKA (reference sequence). CDR3 coding DNA: TGCAGTGTTCCCCCGGTCGGAGGAATTGGTGAGCAGTTCTTC. Its protein is CSVPPVGGIGEQFF.

Regarding this clonotype: The final CDR3 position lacks the conserved phenylalanine or tryptophan, pointing to a likely read error. The chain uses TRBV11-2 and TRBJ1-5; TRBD1 matches 8 bases. Germline V gives CDR1 SGHAT, CDR2 FQNNGV. The CDR3 has 13 residues. CDR3 sequence (DNA): TGTTCCAGCTCCCGTGACAGGGGTCAGCCCCAGCATCTT. Translation: CSSSRDRGQPQHL.

Worth noting for this clonotype: At one of its ends the junction is not consistent with the germline gene, which may arise from a read error. The V gene is TRBV11-3, the J gene TRBJ2-7; possible D gene TRBD2, 5 bases. Germline V gives CDR1 SGHNT, CDR2 YENEEA. The length of the CDR3 is 14 residues. The CDR3, as DNA: TGTGCTAGCAGCTTAGATACGGGATCATACGAGCAGTACTTC. It codes for CASSLDTGSYEQYF.

The rearrangement links TRBV12-3 or TRBV12-4 to TRBJ1-1, with 7 bases fitting TRBD1. This CDR3 has 16 residues. J gave up 1 base and V 4 bases, and 9 bases lay outside the gene matches. DNA of the CDR3: TGTGCCAGCAGTTCAAATTTGGGACAGTGGAACACTGAAGCTTTCTTT. Translated: CASSSNLGQWNTEAFF.

A word on this clonotype: One end of the junction varies from germline; a read error may be responsible. The V and J genes are TRBV11-1 and TRBJ1-2; TRBD1 might be the D (6 bases). The CDR3 covers 14 residues. The germline V gene has CDR1 SGHAT and CDR2 FQDESV (reference sequence). CDR3 nucleotides: TGTGTCAGCGGCTCACAGGGCCCGCTCTACGGCTACACCTTC. This sequence encodes CVSGSQGPLYGYTF.

This clonotype was counted ten times or more. The chain employs TRBV4-3 and TRBJ2-1; 14 bases line up with TRBD2. This CDR3 has 16 amino acids. Losses at the gene ends were 4 bases for V and 7 bases for J; bases not matched to a gene: 6. The germline V gene encodes CDR1 LGHNA and CDR2 YSLEER. Here the CDR3 reads CASSPHGTSGSNEQFF. DNA for the CDR3: TGCGCCAGCAGCCCCCACGGGACTAGCGGGAGTAATGAGCAGTTCTTC.

In regard to this clonotype: At one boundary the junction diverges from the germline segment, which might be a read error. The chain links TRBV20-1 to TRBJ2-2; 8 bases line up with TRBD1. The CDR3 has 12 residues. Per the germline V gene, CDR1 is DFQATT and CDR2 is SNEGSKA (reference sequence). The CDR3 sequence: CSARDNRGEVFF. For the CDR3, the DNA is TGCAGTGCTAGGGATAACAGGGGGGAGGTGTTTTTT.

The chain has TRBV12-3 or TRBV12-4 and TRBJ1-2; 8 positions agree with TRBD1. The CDR3 has 13 amino acids. The CDR3 here is CRSSPDRASGYTF. CDR3 in DNA: TGTCGTAGCAGTCCGGACAGGGCGTCCGGCTACACCTTC.

CDR3 sequence reads: CASSQEDGTGPTEAFF. The CDR3 nucleotides read TGTGCCAGCAGCCAAGAAGACGGGACAGGGCCTACTGAAGCTTTCTTT. The chain carries TRBV4-2 and TRBJ1-1; 9 bases are a match to TRBD1. Per germline, CDR1 LGHNA and CDR2 YNFKEQ. Germline trimming cut 0 bases from V and 5 bases from J; bases unmatched to any gene: 7. CDR3 length equals 16 residues.

As for this clonotype: A much larger clone lies one base from this, so it may be a read error. This sequence joins TRBV4-1 and TRBJ2-3; D perhaps matches TRBD1 (6 bases). The J call may not be correct, given that the DNA end is closer to TRBJ1-5. The CDR3 sequence is 18 residues long. Germline V gene data show CDR1 as MGHRA and CDR2 as YSYEKL. The CDR3 region has the DNA TGCGCCAGCAGCCAAGAATCGACTAGCGGGGGGGCCGCAGATACGCAGCATTTT. This codes for CASSQESTSGGAADTQHF.

For this clonotype: The junction does not match germline at one end; this may be a read error. This chain joins TRBV11-3 and TRBJ2-2, with TRBD2 as a possible D gene (6 bases). Germline CDR1 SGHNT, CDR2 YENEEA. This CDR3 has 15 amino acids. CDR3 sequence (DNA): TGTGCCAGCAGTTTAGTATCCGGGAGCGGCGGGGAGCTGTTTTTT. Translation: CASSLVSGSGGELFF. Full variable domain (outside the CDR3, taken from reference TRBV11-3 and TRBJ2-2): EAGVVQSPRYKIIEKKQPVAFWCNPISGHNTLYWYLQNLGQGPELLIRYENEEAVDDSQLPKDRFSAERLKGVDSTLKIQPAELGDSAVYLCASSLVSGSGGELFFGEGSRLTVL.

Of note for this clonotype: Its ends do not fully match the called genes, so a read error is possible. The chain is built from TRBV12-3 or TRBV12-4 and TRBJ1-1, with TRBD1 matching over 7 bases. This CDR3 has 16 amino acids. CDR3 sequence reads: CASSPIGGSGNTEDFF. CDR3 nucleotide sequence: TGTGCCAGCAGCCCGATAGGGGGCAGCGGGAACACTGAAGATTTCTTT.

J is TRBJ2-3 and V is TRBV11-2; D may match TRBD1 or TRBD2 (5 bases each). The J call may be wrong; the DNA end is better matched by TRBJ2-2. This CDR3 contains 15 residues. The V gene's germline CDR1 is SGHAT and CDR2 FQNNGV. The CDR3 loop is CASSATGTAIDTLFF. The CDR3 bases are TGTGCCAGCAGCGCCACCGGGACGGCCATAGATACGCTGTTTTTT.

With regard to this clonotype: A read error is possible here, since a much larger clone lies one base away. V usage is TRBV5-5 and J usage is TRBJ2-5; the D is unclear. The CDR3 runs to 16 residues. Germline-derived CDR1 and CDR2 are SGHKS and YYEKEE (reference sequence). The CDR3 protein is CASSGGVFGIQETHYF. DNA for the CDR3: TGTGCCAGCAGCGGCGGAGTATTCGGCATTCAAGAGACCCATTACTTC.

A word on this clonotype: An end of the junction differs from the germline gene, which may be a read error. This CDR3 is CASCLLGESSGANVLTF. The CDR3 DNA reads TGTGCCAGCTGTTTATTGGGGGAAAGCTCTGGGGCCAACGTCCTGACTTTC. The gene calls are TRBV28 and TRBJ2-6; either TRBD1 or TRBD2 may supply D (5 bases each). Germline CDR1 is MDHEN and CDR2 is SYDVKM. This CDR3 contains 17 residues.

At least ten counts were recorded for this clonotype. This chain connects TRBV20-1 to TRBJ2-7; TRBD2 matches 8 bases. The CDR3 runs 14 residues. The V and J ends lost 6 bases and 6 bases, in that order; junction bases with no gene match: 13. CDR1 is DFQATT, CDR2 SNEGSKA, per germline (reference sequence). Written as DNA, the CDR3 is TGCAGTGCCTCACAACCGGGACTAGGACCCGAGCAGTACTTC. Protein product: CSASQPGLGPEQYF.

V is TRBV11-1 and J is TRBJ2-2; TRBD2 is a possible D gene (5 bases). The CDR3 is 17 residues long. The germline gives CDR1 SGHAT, CDR2 FQDESV (reference sequence). V was clipped by 5 bases and J by 4 bases, with 20 bases between them. CDR3 bases: TGTGCCAGCAGCCCGCGAGAAGCGGTAGAATCCACCGGGGAGCTGTTTTTT. The encoded protein is CASSPREAVESTGELFF.

To note about this clonotype: A read error may produce the germline difference seen at one junction end. The chain has TRBV20-1 and TRBJ2-7; 10 nucleotides align to TRBD2. This CDR3 has 18 residues. Germline values: CDR1 DFQATT, CDR2 SNEGSKA (reference sequence). The CDR3 loop reads CSASPASGSPVGSYEQCF. The CDR3 DNA follows: TGCAGTGCGTCACCGGCTAGCGGGAGTCCTGTAGGCTCCTACGAGCAATGCTTC.